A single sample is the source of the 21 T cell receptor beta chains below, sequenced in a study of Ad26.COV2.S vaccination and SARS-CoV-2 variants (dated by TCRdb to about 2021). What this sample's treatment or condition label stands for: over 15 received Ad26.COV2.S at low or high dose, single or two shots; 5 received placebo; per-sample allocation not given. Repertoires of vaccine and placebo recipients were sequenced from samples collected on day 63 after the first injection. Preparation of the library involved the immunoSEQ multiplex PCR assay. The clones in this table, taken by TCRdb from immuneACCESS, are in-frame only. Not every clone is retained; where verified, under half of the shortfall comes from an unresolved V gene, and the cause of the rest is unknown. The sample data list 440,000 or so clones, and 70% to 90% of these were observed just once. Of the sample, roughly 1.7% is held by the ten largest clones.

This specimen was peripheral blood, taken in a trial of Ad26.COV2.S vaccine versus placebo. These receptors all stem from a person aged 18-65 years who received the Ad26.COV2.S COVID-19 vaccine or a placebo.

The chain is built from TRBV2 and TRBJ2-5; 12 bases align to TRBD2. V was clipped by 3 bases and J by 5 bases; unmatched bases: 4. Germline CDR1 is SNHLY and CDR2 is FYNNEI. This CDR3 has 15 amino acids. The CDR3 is CASSDTSGRFETQYF. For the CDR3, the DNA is TGTGCCAGCAGTGACACTAGCGGGAGGTTTGAGACCCAGTACTTC.

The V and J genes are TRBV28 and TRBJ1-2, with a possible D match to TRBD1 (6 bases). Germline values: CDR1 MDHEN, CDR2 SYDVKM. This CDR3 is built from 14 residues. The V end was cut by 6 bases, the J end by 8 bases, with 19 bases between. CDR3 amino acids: CASRSFPGAQGYTF. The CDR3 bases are TGTGCCAGCAGAAGTTTTCCGGGGGCGCAGGGCTACACCTTC.

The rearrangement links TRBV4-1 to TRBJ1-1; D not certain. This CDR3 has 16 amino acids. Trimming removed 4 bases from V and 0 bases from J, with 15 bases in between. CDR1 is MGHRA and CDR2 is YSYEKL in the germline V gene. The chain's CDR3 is CASSPYPRTLNTEAFF. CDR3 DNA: TGCGCCAGCAGCCCCTACCCTAGGACCCTGAACACTGAAGCTTTCTTT.

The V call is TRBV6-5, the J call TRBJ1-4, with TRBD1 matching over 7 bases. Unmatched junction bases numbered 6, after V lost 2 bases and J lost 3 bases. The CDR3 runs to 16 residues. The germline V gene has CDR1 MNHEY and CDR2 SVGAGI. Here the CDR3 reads CASSYHRGTANEKLFF. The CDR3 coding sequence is TGTGCCAGCAGTTACCACCGAGGGACAGCTAATGAAAAACTGTTTTTT.

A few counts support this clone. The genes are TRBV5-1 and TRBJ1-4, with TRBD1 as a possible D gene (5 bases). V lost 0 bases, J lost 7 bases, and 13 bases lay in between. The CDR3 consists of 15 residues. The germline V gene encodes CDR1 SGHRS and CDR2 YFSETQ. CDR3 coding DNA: TGCGCCAGCAGCTTGGTCGGGGGATTGTTTGAAAAACTGTTTTTT. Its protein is CASSLVGGLFEKLFF.

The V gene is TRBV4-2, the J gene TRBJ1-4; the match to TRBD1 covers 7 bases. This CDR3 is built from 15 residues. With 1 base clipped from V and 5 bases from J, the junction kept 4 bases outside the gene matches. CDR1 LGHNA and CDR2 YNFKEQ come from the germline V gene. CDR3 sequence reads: CASSQVDRENEKLFF. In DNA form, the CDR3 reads TGTGCCAGCAGCCAAGTAGACAGGGAAAATGAAAAACTGTTTTTT.

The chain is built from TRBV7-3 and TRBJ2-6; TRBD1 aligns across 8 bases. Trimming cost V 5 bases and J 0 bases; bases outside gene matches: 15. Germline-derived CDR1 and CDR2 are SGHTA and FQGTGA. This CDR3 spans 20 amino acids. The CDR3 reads CASSQRTGRPNPSGANVLTF. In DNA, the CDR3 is TGTGCCAGCAGCCAAAGGACAGGGAGACCTAACCCCTCTGGGGCCAACGTCCTGACTTTC.

CDR3 amino acids: CASSQQTANYGYTF. The CDR3 DNA reads TGTGCCAGCTCCCAGCAGACGGCGAACTATGGCTACACCTTC. The chain has TRBV18 and TRBJ1-2; D call uncertain. CDR3 length: 14 residues. The V end lost 6 bases, the J end lost 2 bases, and 13 bases lay between the germline ends. Germline V gene data show CDR1 as KGHSH and CDR2 as LQKENI.

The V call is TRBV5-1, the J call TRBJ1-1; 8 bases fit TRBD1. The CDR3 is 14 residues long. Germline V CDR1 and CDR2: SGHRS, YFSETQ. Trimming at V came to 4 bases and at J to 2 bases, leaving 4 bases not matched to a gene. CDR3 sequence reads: CASSPGTGNTEAFF. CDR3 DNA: TGCGCCAGCAGCCCCGGGACAGGTAACACTGAAGCTTTCTTT.

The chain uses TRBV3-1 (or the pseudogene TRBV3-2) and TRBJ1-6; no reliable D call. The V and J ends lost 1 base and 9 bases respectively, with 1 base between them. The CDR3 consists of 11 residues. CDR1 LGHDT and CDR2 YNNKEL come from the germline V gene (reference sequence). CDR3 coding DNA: TGTGCCAGCAGCCAAGGTTCACCCCTCCACTTT. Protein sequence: CASSQGSPLHF.

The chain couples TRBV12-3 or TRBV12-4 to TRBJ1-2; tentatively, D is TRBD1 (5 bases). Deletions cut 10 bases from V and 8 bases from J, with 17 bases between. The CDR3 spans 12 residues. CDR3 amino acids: CATWDPFGGYTF. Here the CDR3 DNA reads TGTGCCACCTGGGACCCTTTTGGGGGCTACACCTTC.

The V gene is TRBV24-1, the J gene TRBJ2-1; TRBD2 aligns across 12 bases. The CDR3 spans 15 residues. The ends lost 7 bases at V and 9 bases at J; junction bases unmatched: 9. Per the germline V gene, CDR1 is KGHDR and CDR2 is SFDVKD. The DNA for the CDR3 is TGTGCCACCAGCATGACTAGCGGGAGATTAAGTGAGCAGTTCTTC. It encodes CATSMTSGRLSEQFF.

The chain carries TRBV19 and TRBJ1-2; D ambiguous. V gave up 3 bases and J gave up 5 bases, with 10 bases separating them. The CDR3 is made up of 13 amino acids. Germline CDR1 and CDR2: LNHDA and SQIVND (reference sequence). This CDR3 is CASSIRTSYGYTF. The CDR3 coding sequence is TGTGCCAGTAGTATTCGGACCTCTTATGGCTACACCTTC.

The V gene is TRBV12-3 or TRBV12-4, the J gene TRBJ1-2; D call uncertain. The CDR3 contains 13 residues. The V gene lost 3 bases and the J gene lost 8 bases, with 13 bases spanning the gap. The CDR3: CASSFSGIEGYTF. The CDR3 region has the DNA TGTGCCAGCAGTTTTTCGGGGATTGAAGGCTACACCTTC.

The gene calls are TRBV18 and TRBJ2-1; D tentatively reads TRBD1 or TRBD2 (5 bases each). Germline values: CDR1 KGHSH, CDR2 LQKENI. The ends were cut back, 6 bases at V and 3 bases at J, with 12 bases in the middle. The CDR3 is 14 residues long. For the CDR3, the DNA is TGTGCCAGCTCCCCGGGACGAAACTACAATGAGCAGTTCTTC. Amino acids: CASSPGRNYNEQFF.

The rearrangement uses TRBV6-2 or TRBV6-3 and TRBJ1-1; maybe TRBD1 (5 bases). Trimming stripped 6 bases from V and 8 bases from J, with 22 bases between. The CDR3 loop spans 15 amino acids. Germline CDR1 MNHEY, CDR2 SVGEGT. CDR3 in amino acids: CASSSGGLQVEEAFF. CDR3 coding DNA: TGTGCCAGCAGCTCCGGTGGTTTACAGGTTGAAGAAGCTTTCTTT.

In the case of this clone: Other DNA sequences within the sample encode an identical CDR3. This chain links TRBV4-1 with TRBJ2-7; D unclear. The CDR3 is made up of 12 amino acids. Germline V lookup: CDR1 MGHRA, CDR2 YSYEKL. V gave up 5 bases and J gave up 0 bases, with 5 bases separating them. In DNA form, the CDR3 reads TGCGCCAGCAGCTCGTCCTCCTACGAGCAGTACTTC. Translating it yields CASSSSSYEQYF.

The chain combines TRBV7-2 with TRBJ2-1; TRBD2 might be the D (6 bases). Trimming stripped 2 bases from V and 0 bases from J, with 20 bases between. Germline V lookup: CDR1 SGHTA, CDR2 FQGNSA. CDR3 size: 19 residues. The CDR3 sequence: CASSLTISRVGSSYNEQFF. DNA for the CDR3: TGTGCCAGCAGCTTAACGATAAGTCGGGTCGGGAGCTCCTACAATGAGCAGTTCTTC. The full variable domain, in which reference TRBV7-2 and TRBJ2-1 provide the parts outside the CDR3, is GAGVSQSPSNKVTEKGKDVELRCDPISGHTALYWYRQSLGQGLEFLIYFQGNSAPDKSGLPSDRFSAERTGGSVSTLTIQRTQQEDSAVYLCASSLTISRVGSSYNEQFFGPGTRLTVL.

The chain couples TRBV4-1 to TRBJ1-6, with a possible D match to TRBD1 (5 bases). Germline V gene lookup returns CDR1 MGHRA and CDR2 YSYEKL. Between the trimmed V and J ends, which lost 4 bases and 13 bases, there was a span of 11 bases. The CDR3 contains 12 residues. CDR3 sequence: CASSLNRGPLHF. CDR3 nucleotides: TGCGCCAGCAGCCTAAACCGGGGGCCCCTCCACTTT.

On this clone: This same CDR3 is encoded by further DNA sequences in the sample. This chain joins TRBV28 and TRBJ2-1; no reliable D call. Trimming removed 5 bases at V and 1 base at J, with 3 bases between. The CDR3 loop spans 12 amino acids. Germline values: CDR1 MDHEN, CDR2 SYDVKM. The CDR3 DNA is TGTGCCAGCAGTCTATCCTACAATGAGCAGTTCTTC. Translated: CASSLSYNEQFF.

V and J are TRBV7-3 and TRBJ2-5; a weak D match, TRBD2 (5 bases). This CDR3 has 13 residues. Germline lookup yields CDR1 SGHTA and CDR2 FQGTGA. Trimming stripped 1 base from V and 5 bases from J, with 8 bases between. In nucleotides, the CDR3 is TGTGCCAGCAGCTTAAGTCGGGATGAGACCCAGTACTTC. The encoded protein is CASSLSRDETQYF.